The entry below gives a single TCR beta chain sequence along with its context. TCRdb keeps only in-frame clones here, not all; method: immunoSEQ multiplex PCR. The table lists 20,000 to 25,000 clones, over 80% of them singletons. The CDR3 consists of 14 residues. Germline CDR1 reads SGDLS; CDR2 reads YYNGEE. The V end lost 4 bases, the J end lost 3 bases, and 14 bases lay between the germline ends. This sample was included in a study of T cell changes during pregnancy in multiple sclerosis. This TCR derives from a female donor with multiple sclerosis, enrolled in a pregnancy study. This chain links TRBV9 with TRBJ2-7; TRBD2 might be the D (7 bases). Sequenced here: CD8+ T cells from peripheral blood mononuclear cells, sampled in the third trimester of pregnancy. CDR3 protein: CASSSGASGYEQYF. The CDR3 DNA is TGTGCCAGCAGCTCAGGGGCTAGCGGCTACGAGCAGTACTTC.